One sample yielded the 30 T cell receptor beta chains listed below, sequenced in a study of shared clonotypes between healthy human individuals. Libraries were prepared by immunoSEQ multiplex PCR; TCRdb keeps only in-frame clonotypes and omits some of them. The sample lists around 990,000 clones, 70% to 85% occurring once. Sequenced sample: memory CD4+ T cells from PBMCs. Subset here: CD45RA-negative fraction. All receptors derive from a man between 18 and 29 years old in good health. Some clones in this sample may be carry-over from other donors' samples.

In DNA form, the CDR3 reads TGTGCCAGCAGCGTGGGACTAGCGGGAGTGTTTCGGTACGAGCAGTACTTC. This gives the protein CASSVGLAGVFRYEQYF. The chain uses TRBV11-2 and TRBJ2-7; 14 bases map to TRBD2. There are 17 residues in the CDR3. The V gene end was trimmed by 5 bases and the J gene end by 4 bases; junction bases not matched to a gene: 10. Germline CDR1 reads SGHAT; CDR2 reads FQNNGV.

This chain uses TRBV7-8 with TRBJ2-5; TRBD2 matches 10 bases. Germline lookup yields CDR1 SGHVS and CDR2 FQNEAQ. The CDR3 covers 17 residues. Trimming at V came to 1 base and at J to 9 bases, leaving 14 bases not matched to a gene. The CDR3 DNA follows: TGTGCCAGCAGCTTAGTGCAGTTAGCGGGAGGACTCCTGGCCCAGTACTTC. Protein sequence: CASSLVQLAGGLLAQYF. Looking up the rest from reference TRBV7-8 and TRBJ2-5 gives the full variable domain: GAGVSQSPRYKVAKRGQDVALRCDPISGHVSLFWYQQALGQGPEFLTYFQNEAQLDKSGLPSDRFFAERPEGSVSTLKIQRTQQEDSAVYLCASSLVQLAGGLLAQYFGPGTRLLVL.

The rearrangement joins TRBV25-1 to TRBJ2-7, with D perhaps matching TRBD2 (5 bases). Per germline, CDR1 MGHDK and CDR2 SYGVNS. The CDR3 spans 13 residues. The germline V and J ends were trimmed by 9 bases and 2 bases, with 14 bases remaining between them. The CDR3, as DNA: TGTGCCAGAGTCCTAAAGACTACCTACGAGCAGTACTTC. It yields the protein CARVLKTTYEQYF.

Remarks on this clone: The same CDR3 arises from other DNA sequences in this sample as well. The rearrangement joins TRBV19 to TRBJ1-1; no clear D. V gave up 1 base and J gave up 1 base, with 7 bases separating them. The germline V gene encodes CDR1 LNHDA and CDR2 SQIVND (reference sequence). The CDR3 length is 14 residues. CDR3 sequence (DNA): TGTGCCAGTAGTATAGTAGCAGGGAACACTGAAGCTTTCTTT. This translates into CASSIVAGNTEAFF.

The V gene is TRBV11-2, the J gene TRBJ2-7; the D gene could be TRBD1 or TRBD2 (5 bases each). CDR3 size: 14 residues. Trimming stripped 5 bases from V and 2 bases from J, with 13 bases between. Germline V gene lookup returns CDR1 SGHAT and CDR2 FQNNGV. The CDR3 DNA reads TGTGCCAGCAGCGCTCCGGGGCTAACCTACGAGCAGTACTTC. Amino acids: CASSAPGLTYEQYF.

The rearrangement uses TRBV28 and TRBJ2-7; D possibly corresponds to TRBD2 (6 bases). The V end lost 2 bases, the J end lost 9 bases, and 14 bases lay between the germline ends. The CDR3 runs to 13 residues. Germline CDR1 and CDR2: MDHEN and SYDVKM. CDR3 in DNA: TGTGCCAGCAGTTTAGGACTATTTCCGCGGCAGTACTTC. Translating gives CASSLGLFPRQYF.

This chain connects TRBV7-9 to TRBJ2-7, with 10 positions matching TRBD1. There are 16 residues in the CDR3. In germline, CDR1 is SEHNR, CDR2 FQNEAQ (reference sequence). Trimming took 5 bases from V and 4 from J; bases not matched to a gene: 11. DNA of the CDR3: TGTGCCAGCAGCCCTCCGCCGGGGACAGGGGCGTACGAGCAGTACTTC. It is translated as CASSPPPGTGAYEQYF.

This chain connects TRBV9 to TRBJ1-1; D unresolved. Trimming removed 0 bases at V and 4 bases at J, with 13 bases between. This CDR3 is 15 amino acids long. CDR1 SGDLS and CDR2 YYNGEE come from the germline V gene. The CDR3 DNA sequence: TGTGCCAGCAGCGTAGATTGGGCTTACAGCACTGAAGCTTTCTTT. It specifies CASSVDWAYSTEAFF. The variable domain in full, completed from reference TRBV9 and TRBJ1-1, reads DSGVTQTPKHLITATGQRVTLRCSPRSGDLSVYWYQQSLDQGLQFLIQYYNGEERAKGNILERFSAQQFPDLHSELNLSSLELGDSALYFCASSVDWAYSTEAFFGQGTRLTVV.

The count of this clone is one. The chain recombines TRBV5-1 with TRBJ2-1; D possibly corresponds to TRBD1 (5 bases). Deletions cut 1 base from V and 4 bases from J, with 6 bases between. This CDR3 spans 13 amino acids. The germline V gene encodes CDR1 SGHRS and CDR2 YFSETQ. CDR3 coding DNA: TGCGCCAGCAGCTTGAACAGGTACAATGAGCAGTTCTTC. It translates to CASSLNRYNEQFF.

The J gene is TRBJ1-4, the V gene TRBV28; TRBD1 aligns across 8 bases. This CDR3 is 15 amino acids long. Germline lookup yields CDR1 MDHEN and CDR2 SYDVKM. Germline trimming cut 5 bases from V and 7 bases from J; bases unmatched to any gene: 9. Written as DNA, the CDR3 is TGTGCCAGCAGTGTCACAGGGGGGAGGGGTGAAAAACTGTTTTTT. Amino acid sequence: CASSVTGGRGEKLFF.

The V call is TRBV10-3, the J call TRBJ2-3; 16 bases match TRBD2. V was clipped by 6 bases and J by 2 bases; unmatched bases: 11. The CDR3 is 19 amino acids. Germline V CDR1 and CDR2: ENHRY, SYGVKD. The CDR3 sequence is CAIRVVGTSGRADTDTQYF. Written as DNA, the CDR3 is TGTGCCATCAGAGTCGTCGGGACTAGCGGGAGGGCCGACACAGATACGCAGTATTTT.

The chain is built from TRBV28 and TRBJ1-1; D is unclear. From germline, CDR1 is MDHEN and CDR2 SYDVKM. The V end lost 4 bases, the J end lost 4 bases, and 10 bases lay between the germline ends. The CDR3 has 13 amino acids. In DNA, the CDR3 is TGTGCCAGCAGTTCCCCGAGTGCCACTGAAGCTTTCTTT. Amino acid sequence: CASSSPSATEAFF.

Only a few counts were recorded for this clone. The gene calls are TRBV2 and TRBJ2-3; 11 bases are shared with TRBD2. Germline V gives CDR1 SNHLY, CDR2 FYNNEI. This CDR3 has 17 residues. V was pared by 11 bases and J by 1 base, with 14 bases of the junction left unmatched. This CDR3 reads CAVPRLAGGPGTDTQYF. The CDR3 DNA reads as TGTGCCGTCCCCCGGCTAGCGGGAGGCCCGGGCACAGATACGCAGTATTTT.

The genes are TRBV6-5 and TRBJ2-2; D gene ambiguous. CDR1 is MNHEY, CDR2 SVGAGI, per germline. V was pared by 11 bases and J by 2 bases, with 12 bases between. The CDR3 covers 13 residues. The CDR3 nucleotides read TGTGCCGCATCGGGCCGAAACACCGGGGAGCTGTTTTTT. It yields the protein CAASGRNTGELFF.

The chain links TRBV9 to TRBJ2-7; D not certain. Trimming cost V 2 bases and J 2 bases, with 8 bases left between them. The germline CDR1 and CDR2 sequences are SGDLS and YYNGEE. The CDR3 is 13 residues long. In DNA form, the CDR3 reads TGTGCCAGCAGCGTTGGCGTAGCCTACGAGCAGTACTTC. It codes for CASSVGVAYEQYF.

V and J are TRBV19 and TRBJ2-7, with D maybe TRBD2 (5 bases). Germline CDR1 reads LNHDA; CDR2 reads SQIVND (reference sequence). This CDR3 comprises 14 residues. Trimming took 7 bases from V and 6 from J, leaving 19 bases between them. CDR3 DNA sequence: TGTGCCAGTACCCCCCGGAGAGGGAAGGGCGAGCAGTACTTC. Amino acid sequence: CASTPRRGKGEQYF.

The V and J genes are TRBV5-6 and TRBJ2-7, with TRBD1 matching 9 bases. With V trimmed by 4 bases and J by 3 bases, 11 bases remained unmatched. From germline, CDR1 is SGHDT and CDR2 YYEEEE. This CDR3 has 16 residues. The CDR3: CASSPDRDRAYYEQYF. The CDR3 DNA reads TGTGCCAGCAGCCCGGATAGGGACAGGGCCTACTACGAGCAGTACTTC.

This clone was seen a single time. DNA for the CDR3: TGTGCCAGCAGTGAAGGGACTAGCTATTTCAACGAGCAGTACTTC. As protein: CASSEGTSYFNEQYF. The chain has TRBV6-1 and TRBJ2-7; 8 positions match TRBD2. The CDR3 runs to 15 residues. The J segment lost 5 bases and the V segment lost 1 base, leaving 7 bases of the junction unmatched. Germline CDR1 and CDR2: MNHNS and SASEGT.

The genes are TRBV6-1 and TRBJ2-7, with D hard to call. CDR3 length equals 11 residues. The V end lost 6 bases, the J end lost 3 bases, and 6 bases lay between the germline ends. The germline V gene has CDR1 MNHNS and CDR2 SASEGT. CDR3 DNA sequence: TGTGCCAGCAGCTTATACTACGAGCAGTACTTC. Translated: CASSLYYEQYF.

This sequence joins TRBV4-1 and TRBJ1-4; possibly TRBD1 for D (5 bases). This CDR3 is built from 14 residues. V was shortened by 0 bases and J by 10 bases, with 12 bases between the two germline ends. The germline gives CDR1 MGHRA, CDR2 YSYEKL. The CDR3 nucleotides are TGCGCCAGCAGCCAAGATCAGGAGGGGCGAAAACTGTTTTTT. As protein: CASSQDQEGRKLFF.

V usage is TRBV6-1 and J usage is TRBJ2-1; perhaps TRBD2 as D (8 bases). Trimming removed 1 base from V and 6 bases from J, with 16 bases in between. The germline gives CDR1 MNHNS, CDR2 SASEGT. This CDR3 comprises 16 residues. CDR3 residues: CASSEVGRGPSNEQFF. Written as DNA, the CDR3 is TGTGCCAGCAGTGAAGTCGGGAGGGGGCCGAGCAATGAGCAGTTCTTC.

In its sample, this clone was seen once. The J gene is TRBJ2-1, the V gene TRBV7-2; D possibly uses TRBD1 or TRBD2 (5 bases each). Deletions cut 5 bases from V and 3 bases from J, with 14 bases between. The length of the CDR3 is 15 residues. Per germline, CDR1 SGHTA and CDR2 FQGNSA. The CDR3 sequence is CASSAEGYHYNEQFF. The CDR3, as DNA: TGTGCCAGCAGCGCAGAGGGGTACCACTACAATGAGCAGTTCTTC.

The V gene is TRBV5-1, the J gene TRBJ2-1, with 7 bases aligning to TRBD2. V gave up 4 bases and J gave up 6 bases; unmatched junction bases: 7. Germline V gene sequence: CDR1 SGHRS, CDR2 YFSETQ. The CDR3 loop spans 14 amino acids. The CDR3, as DNA: TGCGCCAGCAGCCTGGGCGGGAGTTTCAATGAGCAGTTCTTC. Its protein is CASSLGGSFNEQFF.

The chain combines TRBV7-7 with TRBJ2-1; D may be TRBD1 (6 bases). Germline loops: CDR1 SSHAT, CDR2 FNYEAQ (reference sequence). Trimming pared 1 base from V and 2 bases from J, leaving 18 bases between. The CDR3 has 18 amino acids. Here the CDR3 reads CASSLEQGWGKAYNEQFF. The CDR3, as DNA: TGTGCCAGCAGCTTAGAACAGGGATGGGGTAAAGCCTACAATGAGCAGTTCTTC.

The chain combines TRBV7-2 with TRBJ1-4; D unresolved. The CDR3 contains 12 residues. Germline CDR1 and CDR2: SGHTA and FQGNSA. V gave up 5 bases and J gave up 10 bases, with 11 bases separating them. DNA for the CDR3: TGTGCCAGCAGCCCCACTATGAGAAAACTGTTTTTT. Translating gives CASSPTMRKLFF.

The chain has TRBV2 and TRBJ2-2; tentative D call: TRBD2 (6 bases). CDR3 length equals 15 residues. The ends were cut back, 5 bases at V and 1 base at J, with 11 bases in the middle. Germline CDR1 and CDR2: SNHLY and FYNNEI. The CDR3, as DNA: TGTGCCAGCAGTCAAAGCGGGTTGAACACCGGGGAGCTGTTTTTT. Translating gives CASSQSGLNTGELFF.

Written as DNA, the CDR3 is TGTGCCAGCGGAGTCCATTACGAGCAGTACTTC. Its protein is CASGVHYEQYF. The rearrangement joins TRBV2 to TRBJ2-7; unclear D gene. The CDR3 loop spans 11 amino acids. Looked up from germline, CDR1 is SNHLY and CDR2 is FYNNEI. V lost 8 bases, J lost 4 bases, and 9 bases lay in between.

This chain joins TRBV27 and TRBJ2-7; 8 bases line up with TRBD2. The CDR3 contains 16 residues. V was clipped by 3 bases and J by 7 bases; unmatched bases: 14. Germline V gives CDR1 MNHEY, CDR2 SMNVEV (reference sequence). The CDR3 spells CASSFRGTRTPREQYF. The CDR3 DNA follows: TGTGCCAGCAGTTTTCGGGGGACTAGGACACCTCGGGAGCAGTACTTC.

This clone came up a few times. This rearrangement joins TRBV14 to TRBJ1-2; maybe TRBD1 (6 bases). Germline CDR1 reads SGHDN; CDR2 reads FVKESK. The length of the CDR3 is 15 residues. Between the trimmed V and J ends, which lost 4 bases and 4 bases, there was a span of 16 bases. CDR3 nucleotides: TGTGCCAGCAGCCGTGGACAGCCGGGCGCCTATGGCTACACCTTC. This gives the protein CASSRGQPGAYGYTF.

Turning to this clone: The same CDR3 arises from other DNA sequences in this sample as well. The J gene is TRBJ1-3, the V gene TRBV5-1; D is uncertain. Looked up from germline, CDR1 is SGHRS and CDR2 is YFSETQ. Trimming pared 1 base from V and 0 bases from J, leaving 8 bases between. This CDR3 is built from 15 residues. The CDR3 loop reads CASSLSGNSGNTIYF. Here the CDR3 DNA reads TGCGCCAGCAGCTTGAGCGGAAACTCTGGAAACACCATATATTTT.